Listed below are T cell receptor beta chains from one sample, sequenced in a study of blood T cell repertoires in COVID-19. Only in-frame clones appear in the TCRdb table, and some are missing; sequencing was by immunoSEQ multiplex PCR. Of approximately 250,000 clones listed, approximately 86% were seen once; the top ten hold approximately 14%. Sequenced input: peripheral blood. These TCRs come from a woman between 65 and 79 years old with COVID-19, enrolled during active disease. Both conserved end residues are part of each CDR3. The D gene is left open where the match is weak. Clone size is stated in some rows and not others, as once, few, many or a class when expanded.

d_gene	v_gene	abundance	j_gene	CDR3nt	CDR3aa
-	TRBV29-1	-	TRBJ2-7	TGCAGCGTTGAAGAAAACAGCCCGTACGAGCAGTACTTC	CSVEENSPYEQYF
TRBD1	TRBV29-1	-	TRBJ1-2	TGCAGCGTCCCAGGGGACAGGGGGATTGATGGCTACACCTTC	CSVPGDRGIDGYTF
TRBD1	TRBV27	-	TRBJ1-2	TGTGCCAGCAGTCCGCAGGGACAGACCTATGGCTACACCTTC	CASSPQGQTYGYTF
-	TRBV24-1	-	TRBJ1-3	TGTGCCACCAGTGGTGGAGGCGCCGGAAACACCATATATTTT	CATSGGGAGNTIYF
-	TRBV15	-	TRBJ1-1	TGTGCCACCAGCAGAACAGTGAACACTGAAGCTTTCTTT	CATSRTVNTEAFF
-	TRBV21-1	few	TRBJ1-1	TGTGCCAGCAGCAAAGCCGACTGCCGGGACAGGGGTAATGAAGCTTTCTTT	CASSKADCRDRGNEAFF
-	TRBV4-3	once	TRBJ1-1	TGCGCCAGCAGCCAACAAGACAGAGACACTGAAGCTTTCTTT	CASSQQDRDTEAFF
-	TRBV6-2/TRBV6-3	few	TRBJ1-1	TGTGCCAGCAGTTATGGGGCCTACACTGAAGCTTTCTTT	CASSYGAYTEAFF
-	TRBV3-1/TRBV3-2	-	TRBJ2-5	TGTGCCAGCAGCCAAGGAGGGGTGTCGGACAGAGAGACCCAGTACTTC	CASSQGGVSDRETQYF
TRBD2	TRBV2	once	TRBJ2-3	TGTGCCAGCAGATTACCACTAGCGGGGGGGACAGATACGCAGTATTTT	CASRLPLAGGTDTQYF
-	TRBV6-2/TRBV6-3	-	TRBJ1-5	TGTGCCAGCACCCCCTGGGGGGGAAATCAGCCCCAGCATTTT	CASTPWGGNQPQHF
-	TRBV6-5	-	TRBJ1-6	TGTGCCAGCATTTTCCCAGGGCTACCCCTCCACTTT	CASIFPGLPLHF